Listed here is a single T cell receptor beta chain. This clonotype was seen at least ten times. What this receptor recognizes is not known. No per-base quality is available; no much larger clone lies one base away. This sample's treatment or condition label indicates: allogeneic hematopoietic cell transplantation with graft depleted of TCRalphabeta T cells and CD19 B cells. The children who served as transplant recipients had been given grafts of TCRalphabeta/CD19-depleted allogeneic hematopoietic cells. Library preparation was by PCR. The sample was run on an Illumina HiSeq 2500. TCR library preparation used molecular barcoding, with unique molecular identifiers applied to normalize quantification of the TCRbeta repertoire. TCRdb reprocessed the public reads (quality trimming at Q25 with fastp, clone calling with MiXCR) and kept in-frame beta chains. Rows are combined by CDR3 protein, so each entry shows the most common genes and DNA. The table for this sample lists 900,000 or so distinct CDR3 sequences; roughly 15% of them were counted only once. Jointly, the top ten make up just under 5% of the sample.

The data are from a study of T-cell reconstitution after alpha-beta-depleted transplantation in children (dated by TCRdb to 2016 to 2017). Background for the entire study: Using TCR repertoire profiling, the study followed T-cell immune reconstitution in a quantitative way in children after TCRalphabeta/CD19-depleted allogeneic hematopoietic cell transplantation. Study-level results and caveats: Over the following months the frequencies of hyperexpanded clones went down, and after one year T-cell counts and TCRbeta diversity were mostly credited to newly produced T cells. The apparently early alphabetaT-cell count recovery about two months after transplant was reportedly dependent on only several hundred rapidly expanded clones derived from non-depleted graft cells. The high TCRbeta diversity at day 60 in some patients was ascribed to recipient T cells and intrathymic progenitors that had survived conditioning.

Material: PBMCs, mostly from graft donor cells, obtained 360 days after TCRalphabeta/CD19-depleted stem cell transplant. The receptor's source is a male patient between 10 and 17 years old who had a stem cell transplant for acute lymphoblastic leukemia, so the T cells may come from the graft donor.

CDR3 reads: CASSSGLAGARYEQYF. In nucleotide form, the sequence is TGCGCCAGCAGCTCTGGACTAGCGGGAGCGAGGTACGAGCAGTACTTC. The sequence is built from TRBV5-1 and TRBJ2-7, and 13 junctional nucleotides match TRBD2. Trimming leaves V shorter by 3 bases and J shorter by 4 bases, with the junction holding 7 bases beyond the gene matches. There are 16 amino acids in the CDR3, from cysteine to phenylalanine inclusive. The entry retains the CDR3 DNA only, 48 bases that are in frame from base 1. From the germline V gene, CDR1 is SGHRS and CDR2 is YFSETQ.